The 29 T cell receptor beta chains presented below share a single source sample, sequenced in a study of blood T cell repertoires in COVID-19. The data were produced by immunoSEQ multiplex PCR, yet TCRdb's version contains in-frame clones alone and is incomplete. The sample contains 400,000 or so clones, 90% of which appear only once. Sequenced input: PBMCs or T cells enriched from blood (not recorded which). The receptors come from a man between 18 and 35 years old who had recovered from COVID-19.

Only one count was recorded for this clone. The chain has TRBV27 and TRBJ2-7; 7 bases align to TRBD2. With V trimmed by 6 bases and J by 11 bases, 19 bases remained unmatched. CDR1 is MNHEY, CDR2 SMNVEV, per germline (reference sequence). The CDR3 covers 15 residues. The CDR3 sequence: CASSRRRDPLAYEYF. The CDR3 bases are TGTGCCAGCAGCCGCCGACGGGACCCACTAGCGTATGAGTACTTC.

This rearrangement joins TRBV27 to TRBJ1-1; D not certain. V was trimmed by 0 bases and J by 8 bases, leaving 16 bases between them. Germline values: CDR1 MNHEY, CDR2 SMNVEV (reference sequence). This CDR3 region has 15 residues. The CDR3 protein is CASSLSATPGREAFF. The CDR3 DNA follows: TGTGCCAGCAGTTTATCTGCCACCCCGGGTAGAGAAGCTTTCTTT.

This chain connects TRBV18 to TRBJ2-3, with D unclear. Germline CDR1 KGHSH, CDR2 LQKENI. The CDR3 spans 13 residues. V was trimmed by 2 bases and J by 6 bases, leaving 9 bases between them. The CDR3: CASSPSFRDTQYF. The CDR3 region has the DNA TGTGCCAGCTCACCAAGTTTCCGGGATACGCAGTATTTT.

V usage is TRBV5-4 and J usage is TRBJ2-1; 8 bases fit TRBD2. V shed 6 bases and J 6 bases; nucleotides not matched to a gene: 11. The CDR3 totals 15 residues. Per the germline V gene, CDR1 is SGHNT and CDR2 is YYREEE (reference sequence). Here the CDR3 DNA reads TGTGCCAGCACCCCAACACTAGCGGCAGGCAATGAGCAGTTCTTC. It specifies CASTPTLAAGNEQFF.

This clone was seen a single time. V usage is TRBV10-3 and J usage is TRBJ2-1; 13 bases match TRBD2. The CDR3 spans 16 residues. Germline CDR1 and CDR2: ENHRY and SYGVKD. Trimming at V came to 5 bases and at J to 2 bases, leaving 3 bases not matched to a gene. Here the CDR3 reads CAISSTSGRAYNEQFF. DNA of the CDR3: TGTGCCATCAGTTCAACTAGCGGGAGGGCCTACAATGAGCAGTTCTTC.

The chain carries TRBV28 and TRBJ1-2, with D maybe TRBD1 (5 bases). This CDR3 contains 13 residues. V was shortened by 4 bases and J by 3 bases, with 9 bases between the two germline ends. CDR1 and CDR2 from the germline V gene are MDHEN and SYDVKM. The CDR3 loop is CASSSGTHYGYTF. CDR3 DNA: TGTGCCAGCAGTTCCGGGACTCACTATGGCTACACCTTC.

As concerns this clone: This same CDR3 is encoded by further DNA sequences in the sample. The chain employs TRBV12-3 or TRBV12-4 and TRBJ1-1; D is ambiguous. The CDR3 covers 13 residues. Deletions cut 3 bases from V and 5 bases from J, with 10 bases between. As DNA, the CDR3 is TGTGCCAGCAGTTTCCAAGGAGGGACTGAAGCTTTCTTT. Amino acids: CASSFQGGTEAFF.

This clone was recorded once. The rearrangement joins TRBV5-1 to TRBJ1-1, with D possibly TRBD1 on 6 matching bases. The V end lost 4 bases, the J end lost 1 base, and 14 bases lay between the germline ends. Germline CDR1 reads SGHRS; CDR2 reads YFSETQ. The CDR3 loop spans 15 amino acids. CDR3 sequence: CASSTGGQTNTEAFF. The CDR3 DNA follows: TGCGCCAGCAGCACCGGGGGGCAGACGAACACTGAAGCTTTCTTT. Supplemented by reference TRBV5-1 and TRBJ1-1, the full variable domain reads KAGVTQTPRYLIKTRGQQVTLSCSPISGHRSVSWYQQTPGQGLQFLFEYFSETQRNKGNFPGRFSGRQFSNSRSEMNVSTLELGDSALYLCASSTGGQTNTEAFFGQGTRLTVV.

This clone has just a few counts. CDR3 protein: CASTLIRGDSPLHF. The CDR3 DNA follows: TGTGCCAGTACCCTTATCAGGGGGGATTCACCCCTCCACTTT. The genes are TRBV19 and TRBJ1-6, with 7 bases aligning to TRBD1. The junction had 8 bases not matched to a gene; V was cut back by 7 bases and J by 8 bases. This CDR3 has 14 amino acids. Germline CDR1 LNHDA, CDR2 SQIVND (reference sequence).

This chain connects TRBV19 to TRBJ1-2, with 9 bases matching TRBD1. Germline-derived CDR1 and CDR2 are LNHDA and SQIVND (reference sequence). This CDR3 spans 15 amino acids. The V and J ends lost 4 bases and 7 bases, in that order; junction bases with no gene match: 10. The chain's CDR3 is CASSTDSGTGSGYTF. In nucleotides, the CDR3 is TGTGCCAGTAGTACTGATAGCGGGACAGGGAGTGGCTACACCTTC.

This chain links TRBV28 with TRBJ2-1, with 9 nucleotides matching TRBD2. J was trimmed by 4 bases and V by 3 bases; bases with no gene match: 7. CDR1 MDHEN and CDR2 SYDVKM come from the germline V gene. The CDR3 contains 16 residues. The CDR3 protein is CASSFTRTSVYNEQFF. CDR3 in DNA: TGTGCCAGCAGTTTTACTCGGACTAGCGTGTACAATGAGCAGTTCTTC.

The chain has TRBV2 and TRBJ1-6; 8 nucleotides align to TRBD1. There are 15 residues in the CDR3. With 7 bases clipped from V and 3 bases from J, the junction kept 5 bases outside the gene matches. Germline V gene data show CDR1 as SNHLY and CDR2 as FYNNEI. The CDR3 loop reads CASIRRGLYNSPLHF. DNA for the CDR3: TGTGCCAGCATCCGCAGGGGGCTCTATAATTCACCCCTCCACTTT.

This clone showed up just once. The chain has TRBV3-1 (or the pseudogene TRBV3-2) and TRBJ1-1; 7 bases map to TRBD1. The V gene end was trimmed by 3 bases and the J gene end by 6 bases; junction bases not matched to a gene: 10. The CDR3 has 15 residues. Germline V CDR1 and CDR2: LGHDT, YNNKEL (reference sequence). The CDR3 loop reads CASSHSRGLGSEAFF. CDR3 nucleotide sequence: TGTGCCAGCAGCCACTCGAGGGGGCTAGGGTCTGAAGCTTTCTTT.

The rearrangement links TRBV27 to TRBJ2-3; 7 bases align to TRBD2. CDR1 is MNHEY and CDR2 is SMNVEV in the germline V gene (reference sequence). The CDR3 is 15 residues long. With 0 bases clipped from V and 5 bases from J, the junction kept 5 bases outside the gene matches. The CDR3 protein is CASSLSGGSIDTQYF. The DNA of the CDR3 is TGTGCCAGCAGTTTATCGGGGGGGTCGATAGATACGCAGTATTTT.

CDR3 nucleotides: TGTGCCAGCAGCCAGGCAAGAAACACCGGGGAGCTGTTTTTT. It translates to CASSQARNTGELFF. The V gene is TRBV14, the J gene TRBJ2-2; D is undetermined. CDR1 is SGHDN, CDR2 FVKESK, per germline. The CDR3 consists of 14 residues. V was shortened by 3 bases and J by 2 bases, with 7 bases between the two germline ends.

CDR3 sequence: CASSFNRGSDEQFF. The DNA of the CDR3 is TGTGCCAGCAGCTTCAACAGGGGTTCCGATGAGCAGTTCTTC. The V call is TRBV11-2, the J call TRBJ2-1; TRBD1 matches 7 bases. The CDR3 consists of 14 residues. The germline V gene has CDR1 SGHAT and CDR2 FQNNGV. V shed 3 bases, J shed 8 bases, and the junction held 7 bases outside the gene matches.

This clone showed up just once. The J gene is TRBJ1-2, the V gene TRBV11-1; D might be TRBD1 (5 bases). CDR3 length equals 14 residues. From germline, CDR1 is SGHAT and CDR2 FQDESV (reference sequence). V was shortened by 3 bases and J by 4 bases, with 12 bases between the two germline ends. DNA of the CDR3: TGTGCCAGCAGCTTCGGCTGGGGGGGCTATGGCTACACCTTC. This sequence encodes CASSFGWGGYGYTF.

The J gene is TRBJ1-1, the V gene TRBV13, with 9 positions matching TRBD1. With 6 bases clipped from V and 1 base from J, the junction kept 3 bases outside the gene matches. Germline values: CDR1 PRHDT, CDR2 FYEKMQ (reference sequence). The CDR3 spans 14 residues. This chain's CDR3 is CASRLDRGNTEAFF. The CDR3 DNA is TGTGCCAGCAGGTTGGACAGGGGGAACACTGAAGCTTTCTTT. The whole variable domain, filled in from reference TRBV13 and TRBJ1-1, reads AAGVIQSPRHLIKEKRETATLKCYPIPRHDTVYWYQQGPGQDPQFLISFYEKMQSDKGSIPDRFSAQQFSDYHSELNMSSLELGDSALYFCASRLDRGNTEAFFGQGTRLTVV.

The chain combines TRBV29-1 with TRBJ1-2; 7 nucleotides agree with TRBD1. The ends lost 6 bases at V and 3 bases at J; junction bases unmatched: 7. The CDR3 runs to 13 residues. The germline gives CDR1 SQVTM, CDR2 ANQGSEA. For the CDR3, the DNA is TGCAGCGTAGTAGGGGGCTTTGACTATGGCTACACCTTC. Its protein is CSVVGGFDYGYTF.

The V gene is TRBV11-2, the J gene TRBJ1-1, with D possibly TRBD1 on 5 matching bases. The germline gives CDR1 SGHAT, CDR2 FQNNGV. Trimming removed 7 bases from V and 4 bases from J, with 16 bases in between. CDR3 length: 14 amino acids. The CDR3 region is CASKAGGRSTEAFF. The CDR3 DNA is TGTGCCAGCAAGGCGGGGGGGAGGAGCACTGAAGCTTTCTTT.

The chain couples TRBV27 to TRBJ2-3; unclear D gene. CDR3 length: 16 amino acids. Germline values: CDR1 MNHEY, CDR2 SMNVEV (reference sequence). Trimming took 2 bases from V and 5 from J, leaving 17 bases between them. DNA of the CDR3: TGTGCCAGCAGTTTAACGCTAGTCGCTCATGTAGATACGCAGTATTTT. Protein sequence: CASSLTLVAHVDTQYF.

CDR3 protein: CASSQGGSQVHEQFF. The CDR3 bases are TGTGCCAGCAGCCAAGGGGGCTCCCAGGTCCATGAGCAGTTCTTC. This rearrangement joins TRBV3-1 (or the pseudogene TRBV3-2) to TRBJ2-1, with D maybe TRBD1 (5 bases). This CDR3 is 15 amino acids long. Per germline, CDR1 LGHDT and CDR2 YNNKEL (reference sequence). Trimming stripped 1 base from V and 8 bases from J, with 15 bases between.

This clone appeared a single time. The chain recombines TRBV5-1 with TRBJ1-3, with D unresolved. Germline values: CDR1 SGHRS, CDR2 YFSETQ. The CDR3 contains 15 residues. Deletions cut 5 bases from V and 0 bases from J, with 12 bases between. The CDR3 loop reads CASRPHYSSGNTIYF. DNA of the CDR3: TGCGCCAGCAGGCCCCATTACAGCTCTGGAAACACCATATATTTT.

The chain carries TRBV3-1 (or the pseudogene TRBV3-2) and TRBJ1-6; 7 nucleotides agree with TRBD1. The V gene end was trimmed by 4 bases and the J gene end by 3 bases; junction bases not matched to a gene: 9. CDR1 and CDR2 from the germline V gene are LGHDT and YNNKEL (reference sequence). The CDR3 loop spans 17 amino acids. The CDR3 region has the DNA TGTGCCAGCAGCCCTCGACAGGGAGAGGTCTATAATTCACCCCTCCACTTT. This translates into CASSPRQGEVYNSPLHF.

This clone occurred once. The gene calls are TRBV5-5 and TRBJ2-4; TRBD1 matches 10 bases. The CDR3 is 15 residues long. Looked up from germline, CDR1 is SGHKS and CDR2 is YYEKEE (reference sequence). Losses at the gene ends were 7 bases for V and 5 bases for J; bases not matched to a gene: 9. CDR3 in DNA: TGTGCCAGCGGAGGGGTTGGGACAGGGGAAAACATTCAGTACTTC. This codes for CASGGVGTGENIQYF.

The rearrangement joins TRBV28 to TRBJ2-7; D remains unclear. Germline V gives CDR1 MDHEN, CDR2 SYDVKM. Deletions cut 5 bases from V and 3 bases from J, with 17 bases between. This CDR3 region has 15 residues. The CDR3 DNA reads TGTGCCAGCAGTCAACTGGTGTCGGTCCTCTACGAGCAGTACTTC. Encoded protein: CASSQLVSVLYEQYF.

The chain combines TRBV9 with TRBJ2-1; maybe TRBD1 (7 bases). CDR3 length: 17 residues. Germline V CDR1 and CDR2: SGDLS, YYNGEE. V was trimmed by 4 bases and J by 0 bases, leaving 17 bases between them. The CDR3 region is CASSPPGGQSSYNEQFF. In DNA, the CDR3 is TGTGCCAGCAGCCCTCCCGGGGGACAGAGCTCCTACAATGAGCAGTTCTTC.

The rearrangement joins TRBV6-6 to TRBJ2-7, with 8 bases aligning to TRBD1. The CDR3 sequence is 13 residues long. The junction had 10 bases not matched to a gene; V was cut back by 6 bases and J by 9 bases. Germline CDR1 reads MNHNY; CDR2 reads SVGAGI (reference sequence). CDR3 coding DNA: TGTGCCAGCAGGACAGGGGAAAGCGGTACGCAGTACTTC. It codes for CASRTGESGTQYF.

The chain uses TRBV2 and TRBJ1-3; D possibly corresponds to TRBD1 (5 bases). The V end was cut by 5 bases, the J end by 2 bases, with 7 bases between. The CDR3 has 13 amino acids. The germline CDR1 and CDR2 sequences are SNHLY and FYNNEI. DNA of the CDR3: TGTGCCAGCAGTCAGGGTACTGGAAACACCATATATTTT. Its translation: CASSQGTGNTIYF.